This T cell receptor beta chain emerged from a study of vaccination and CD4 T cells after COVID-19 (dated by TCRdb to between 2021 and 2024). Describing the broader study: Convalescent patients had a positive SARS-CoV-2 result on nasal swab PCR, and of these patients, 8 or 9 had mild disease and one had severe disease. The convalescent cohort comprised six males and four females, including two Hispanic individuals, seven Caucasians, two Asians and one multiracial person. Participants received two doses of either the Pfizer-BioNTech BNT162b2 vaccine (n=8) or the Moderna mRNA-1273 vaccine (n=2). Post-COVID blood samples from convalescent patients were collected a median of around 100 days after diagnosis, with a range of about 30 to 170 days. Post-vaccine blood samples were obtained a median of approximately 70 days after the second vaccine dose, with a range of roughly 13 to 250 days. For stimulating the cultures, overlapping spike peptide pools were used, derived from SARS-CoV-2 as well as from the common cold coronaviruses HCoV-NL63, HCoV-OC43 and HCoV-229E. Control cultures used a CEFX viral epitope pool as positive control, an HIV-1 Nef peptide pool as negative control, or no peptide. The spike-specific CD4+ TCR repertoire was compared before and after mRNA vaccination in approximately ten COVID-19 convalescent patients and a handful of infection-naive healthy vaccine recipients.

Per the publication, the treatment or condition label means: approximately 11-day PBMC culture with coronavirus spike peptide pools or control peptides (ViraFEST assay). The ViraFEST assay was used in the study, in which antigen-specific T cells were expanded with peptide pools and expanded clonotypes were subsequently identified by TCR sequencing. The convalescent patients' positive SARS-CoV-2 PCR tests were from March to December 2020, which was before the Alpha, Beta and Delta variants emerged in the United States. PBMCs were cultured at roughly 2 million per well in IMDM supplemented with approximately 5% human AB serum and 10 IU/ml IL-2, with around 10 ug/ml peptide pools added. On days 3 and 7, half of the culture medium was replaced with fresh IL-2-containing medium. Once the cells had been in culture for 9 to 10 days, the EasySep CD4+ T cell isolation kit was used to isolate CD4+ T cells by negative selection. PBMCs were separated from whole blood using Ficoll-Paque Plus gradient centrifugation and then either used fresh or cryopreserved at -140C. In general, triplicate wells were set up for every culture condition.

The junction shows trimming of 5 bases on V and 2 bases on J, plus 13 bases between the germline ends. The CDR3 holds 14 amino acids from the cysteine to the phenylalanine. Of all the DNA, just the CDR3 is kept, 42 bases in frame from base 1. From the germline V gene, CDR1 is SGHTA and CDR2 is FQGNSA. Beyond this particular receptor, the publication reports: Nearly all vaccine-specific clones in convalescent patients (304 of 307) were mono-reactive for SARS-CoV-2 spike rather than cross-reactive with common cold coronaviruses. The study included relatively few convalescent patients and did not analyze early timepoints after natural infection. In convalescent patients, a median around 90% of post-vaccine SARS-CoV-2-reactive clones were detected only after vaccination, suggesting vaccine-specific priming. Although the median number of SARS-CoV-2-reactive clonotypes went up from approximately 20 after infection to roughly 40 after vaccination, the increase was not significant.

A word on this clonotype: Its binding antigen is unknown. No per-base quality is available; no much larger clone lies one base away.

The library was generated by PCR. DNA from cultured CD4+ T cells underwent TCR sequencing with the Oncomine TCR Beta short-read assay at the Johns Hopkins FTIC core. The QIAamp micro DNA kit was used to extract genomic DNA from the cultured CD4+ T cells. Oncomine TCR Beta libraries made from cultured CD4+ T cells were pooled using unique dual indexes and sequenced on an Illumina iSeq 100. Under the source paper's analysis protocol: Non-productive sequences were removed, and CDR3s not starting with C, not ending with F or W, or shorter than 7 amino acids were discarded. The MANAFEST web application identified antigen-specific clonotypes by comparing peptide-stimulated wells against reference wells and other culture wells. For a clone to be called positive, the clone needed an FDR below 0.05, an odds ratio above 5, and a productive frequency above 0.1% in at least two of three replicate wells. A clonotype was classed as cross-reactive if the clonotype showed significant expansion both in SARS-CoV-2 spike wells and in at least one common cold coronavirus spike condition. CDR3 homology was assessed with Levenshtein distances (stringdist) and unrooted phylogenetic trees (ape) in R version 3.6.1. TCRdb reanalyzed the raw reads on its own, using fastp at Q25 for trimming and MiXCR for clone calling, and kept in-frame beta chains. Rows merge per CDR3 protein into single entries with the most common DNA and genes. These V and J calls derive from TCRdb rather than the authors' analysis. This sample holds fewer than 18,000 distinct CDR3 sequences; about 53% were observed only once. The top ten constitute about 9.3% of the sample.

The chain is assembled from TRBV7-2 and TRBJ2-7; matching of 6 bases hints at TRBD1 as the D gene. Sequencing was done on a sample of CD4+ T cells from blood, cultured in vitro. This TCR was recovered from a human donor who had recovered from COVID-19. The nucleotides read TGTGCCAGCAGCCTCCAGGGGCTCCCCTACGAGCAGTACTTC. Its protein reads: CASSLQGLPYEQYF.